What follows describes a single T cell receptor beta chain. The antigen this receptor binds is unknown. The sample holds no much larger clone one base away, and base qualities are not on file. Each collaborating institution followed its own protocols to collect whole blood in K2EDTA tubes. For TCRbeta analysis, collaborator samples were shipped as frozen whole blood, as isolated PBMCs, or as DNA extracted from either sample type. The CDR1 and CDR2 encoded by the germline V gene are SGHRS and YFSETQ. Including the terminal cysteine and phenylalanine, the CDR3 comprises 13 residues. Only the CDR3 DNA stays, 39 bases, in frame from base 1. V loses 0 bases, J loses 5 bases, and the germline ends lie 8 bases apart. This sample is part of a study of blood T cell repertoires in COVID-19 (TCRdb year 2020). In the study overall: Samples covering the acute and convalescent phases of COVID-19 were provided by collaborators in the United States, Italy and Spain. A freely available public database, intended as a resource for researchers studying the immune response to SARS-CoV-2, is where the repertoires were released. The material from the prospective study consisted of cDNA or gDNA derived from T cells, B-cell-depleted T cells, or PBMCs. Where available, HLA class I and class II types were taken from metadata supplied by the sample provider and were not determined by assay-based typing. Subjects who had been exposed to COVID-19, were actively infected with it, or had recovered from it provided the deeply sampled blood TCRbeta repertoires that made up the dataset. The samples were drawn from the first 160 participants of the ongoing ImmuneRACE study and from 1,254 subjects provided by 6 global collaborators. Sample metadata almost always included a de-identified subject ID, COVID-19 status, age in years and sex.

TCRbeta CDR3 regions were amplified from genomic DNA by means of the immunoSEQ Assay, a bias-controlled multiplex PCR. Turning to the authors' computational methods: Within the assay, amplification of reference gene primers was used to estimate how many nucleated cells each sample contained. To quantify the absolute abundance of each unique TCRbeta CDR3 rearrangement, sequence reads were collapsed and filtered. For each sample, productive Simpson clonality was calculated as the square root of Simpson's diversity index over productive rearrangements. As stored in TCRdb, this immuneACCESS dataset retains in-frame rearrangements with V and J assigned. A fraction of the clones does not appear; measured against another copy, unresolved V genes explain less than half of the discrepancy, and the remainder lacks a known reason. V, J and clone size are those of that table, while D and trimming were read from the DNA. The sample table lists approximately 220,000 clones, around 85% of them with a count of one. The biggest ten clones account for under 0.9% of the sample.

General conclusions and limits of the study: The amount of clinical and demographic metadata varied by source and participant and was provided uncurated.

The source of this sequence is a man aged 40-50 years with acute or convalescent COVID-19. The sample consisted of peripheral blood. The chain employs TRBV5-1 and TRBJ2-5, with the D gene uncertain. The sequenced DNA: TGCGCCAGCAGCTTGGAGCTCTGGGAGACCCAGTACTTC. It encodes CASSLELWETQYF.